The 4 T cell receptor beta chains below come from one sample, sequenced in a study of graft-versus-host responses after intestinal transplantation. Here immunoSEQ multiplex PCR was the method, and the copy in TCRdb shows in-frame clones only, minus some. The sample records under 85,000 clones, roughly 94% being singletons. Their antigens are not known. This material consisted of unstimulated CD8+ T cells sorted from spleen or lymph node cells, taken before intestinal transplant. All receptors come from a human donor who received an intestinal transplant.

The gene calls are TRBV5-1 and TRBJ2-7; D remains unclear. The CDR3 is made up of 13 amino acids. Per the germline V gene, CDR1 is SGHRS and CDR2 is YFSETQ. The V gene lost 6 bases and the J gene lost 0 bases, with 10 bases spanning the gap. The CDR3 coding sequence is TGCGCCAGCACTCCCGGAAGCTCCTACGAGCAGTACTTC. It specifies CASTPGSSYEQYF.

This chain links TRBV27 with TRBJ2-1; 13 nucleotides match TRBD2. Germline V gene data show CDR1 as MNHEY and CDR2 as SMNVEV (reference sequence). CDR3 length equals 18 residues. Unmatched junction bases numbered 11, after V lost 4 bases and J lost 5 bases. CDR3 coding DNA: TGTGCCAGCAGTTCTACTAGCGGGAGGGGCAGGAGGGACAATGAGCAGTTCTTC. Encoded protein: CASSSTSGRGRRDNEQFF.

This clone has just one count. J is TRBJ1-1 and V is TRBV6-5; no firm D call. The CDR3 extends over 13 amino acids. V was pared by 8 bases and J by 1 base, with 11 bases between. The germline V gene encodes CDR1 MNHEY and CDR2 SVGAGI. CDR3 sequence reads: CASQLDPNTEAFF. In nucleotides, the CDR3 is TGTGCCAGCCAACTTGACCCGAACACTGAAGCTTTCTTT.

This chain joins TRBV27 and TRBJ1-1, with TRBD1 as a possible D gene (6 bases). This CDR3 spans 15 amino acids. CDR1 and CDR2 from the germline V gene are MNHEY and SMNVEV (reference sequence). Trimming left V 5 bases short and J 0 bases short, with 13 bases between. The CDR3 coding sequence is TGTGCCAGCAGTCGGGGGGCGCCTTTGAACACTGAAGCTTTCTTT. Translating it yields CASSRGAPLNTEAFF.